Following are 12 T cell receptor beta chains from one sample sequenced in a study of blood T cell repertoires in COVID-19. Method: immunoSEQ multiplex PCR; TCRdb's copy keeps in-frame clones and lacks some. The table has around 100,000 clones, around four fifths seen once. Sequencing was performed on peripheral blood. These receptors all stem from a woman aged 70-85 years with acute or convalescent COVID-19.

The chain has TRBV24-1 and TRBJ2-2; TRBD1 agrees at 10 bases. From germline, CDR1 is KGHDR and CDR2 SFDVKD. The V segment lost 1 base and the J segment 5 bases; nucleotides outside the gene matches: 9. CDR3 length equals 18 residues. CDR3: CATSDFQPGQGQTGELFF. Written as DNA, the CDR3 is TGTGCCACCAGTGATTTCCAACCGGGACAGGGGCAAACCGGGGAGCTGTTTTTT.

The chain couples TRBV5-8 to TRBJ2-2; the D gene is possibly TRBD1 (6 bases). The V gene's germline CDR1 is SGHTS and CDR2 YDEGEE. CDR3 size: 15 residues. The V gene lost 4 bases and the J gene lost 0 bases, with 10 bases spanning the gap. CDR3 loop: CASSPRGANTGELFF. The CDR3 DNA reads TGTGCCAGCAGCCCCAGGGGCGCGAACACCGGGGAGCTGTTTTTT.

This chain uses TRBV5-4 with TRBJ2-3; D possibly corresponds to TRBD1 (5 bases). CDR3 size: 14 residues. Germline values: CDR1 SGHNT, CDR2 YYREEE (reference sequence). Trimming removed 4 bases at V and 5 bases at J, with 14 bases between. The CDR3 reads CASSRLTTGDTQYF. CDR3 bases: TGTGCCAGCAGCCGACTTACAACAGGAGATACGCAGTATTTT. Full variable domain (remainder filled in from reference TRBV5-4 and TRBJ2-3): ETGVTQSPTHLIKTRGQQVTLRCSSQSGHNTVSWYQQALGQGPQFIFQYYREEENGRGNFPPRFSGLQFPNYSSELNVNALELDDSALYLCASSRLTTGDTQYFGPGTRLTVL.

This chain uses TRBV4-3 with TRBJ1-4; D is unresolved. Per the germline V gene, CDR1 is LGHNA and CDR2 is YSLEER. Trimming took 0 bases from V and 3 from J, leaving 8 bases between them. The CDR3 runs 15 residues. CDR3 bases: TGCGCCAGCAGCCAAGATTTGGCATCTAATGAAAAACTGTTTTTT. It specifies CASSQDLASNEKLFF.

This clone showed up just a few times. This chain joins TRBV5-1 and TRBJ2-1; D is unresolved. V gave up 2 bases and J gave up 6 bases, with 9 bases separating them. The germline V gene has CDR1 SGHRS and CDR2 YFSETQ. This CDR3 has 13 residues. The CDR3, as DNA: TGCGCCAGCAGCTTAAACGGTTTCAATGAGCAGTTCTTC. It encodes CASSLNGFNEQFF.

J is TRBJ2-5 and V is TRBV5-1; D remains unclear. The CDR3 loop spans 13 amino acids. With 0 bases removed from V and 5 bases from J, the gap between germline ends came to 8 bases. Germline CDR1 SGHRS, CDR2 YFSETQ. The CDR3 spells CASSLGFSETQYF. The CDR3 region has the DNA TGCGCCAGCAGCTTGGGTTTTTCGGAGACCCAGTACTTC.

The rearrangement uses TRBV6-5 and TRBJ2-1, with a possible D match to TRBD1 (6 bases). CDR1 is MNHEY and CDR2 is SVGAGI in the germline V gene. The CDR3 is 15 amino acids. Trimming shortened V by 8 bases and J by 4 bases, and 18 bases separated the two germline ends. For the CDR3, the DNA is TGTGCCAGCGCGTTGCAGGGGCTTTCTTACAATGAGCAGTTCTTC. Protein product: CASALQGLSYNEQFF.

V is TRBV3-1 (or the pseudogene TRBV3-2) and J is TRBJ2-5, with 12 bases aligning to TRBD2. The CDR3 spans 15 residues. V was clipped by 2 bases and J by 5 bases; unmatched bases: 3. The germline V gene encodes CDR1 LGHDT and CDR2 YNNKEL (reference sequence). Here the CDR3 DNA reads TGTGCCAGCAGCCAAACTAGCGGGGGGCCGGAGACCCAGTACTTC. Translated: CASSQTSGGPETQYF.

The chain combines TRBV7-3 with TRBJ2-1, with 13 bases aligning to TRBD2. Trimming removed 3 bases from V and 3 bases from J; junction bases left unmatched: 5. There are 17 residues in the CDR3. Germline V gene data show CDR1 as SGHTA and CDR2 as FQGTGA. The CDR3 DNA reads TGTGCCAGCAGCTTTGGACTAGCGGGGGATTACTACAATGAGCAGTTCTTC. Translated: CASSFGLAGDYYNEQFF. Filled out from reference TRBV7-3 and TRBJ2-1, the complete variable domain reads GAGVSQTPSNKVTEKGKYVELRCDPISGHTALYWYRQSLGQGPEFLIYFQGTGAADDSGLPNDRFFAVRPEGSVSTLKIQRTERGDSAVYLCASSFGLAGDYYNEQFFGPGTRLTVL.

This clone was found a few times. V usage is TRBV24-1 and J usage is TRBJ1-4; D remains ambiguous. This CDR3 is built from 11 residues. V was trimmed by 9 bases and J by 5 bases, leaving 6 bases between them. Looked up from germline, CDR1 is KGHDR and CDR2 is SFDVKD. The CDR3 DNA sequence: TGTGCCACCGAGGAGAATGAAAAACTGTTTTTT. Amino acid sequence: CATEENEKLFF.

The DNA of the CDR3 is TGTGCCAGCATCAGTACAGGGGCCACCGGGGAGCTGTTTTTT. Protein sequence: CASISTGATGELFF. The J gene is TRBJ2-2, the V gene TRBV6-6; 7 bases align to TRBD1. V shed 7 bases and J 4 bases; nucleotides not matched to a gene: 6. The CDR3 totals 14 residues. CDR1 and CDR2 from the germline V gene are MNHNY and SVGAGI (reference sequence).

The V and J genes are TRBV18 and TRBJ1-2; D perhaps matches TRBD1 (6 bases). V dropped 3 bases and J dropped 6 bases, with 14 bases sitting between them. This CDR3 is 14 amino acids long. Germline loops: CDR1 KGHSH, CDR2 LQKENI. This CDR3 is CASSPTTGLNGYTF. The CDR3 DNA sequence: TGTGCCAGCTCACCTACTACAGGGTTAAATGGCTACACCTTC.